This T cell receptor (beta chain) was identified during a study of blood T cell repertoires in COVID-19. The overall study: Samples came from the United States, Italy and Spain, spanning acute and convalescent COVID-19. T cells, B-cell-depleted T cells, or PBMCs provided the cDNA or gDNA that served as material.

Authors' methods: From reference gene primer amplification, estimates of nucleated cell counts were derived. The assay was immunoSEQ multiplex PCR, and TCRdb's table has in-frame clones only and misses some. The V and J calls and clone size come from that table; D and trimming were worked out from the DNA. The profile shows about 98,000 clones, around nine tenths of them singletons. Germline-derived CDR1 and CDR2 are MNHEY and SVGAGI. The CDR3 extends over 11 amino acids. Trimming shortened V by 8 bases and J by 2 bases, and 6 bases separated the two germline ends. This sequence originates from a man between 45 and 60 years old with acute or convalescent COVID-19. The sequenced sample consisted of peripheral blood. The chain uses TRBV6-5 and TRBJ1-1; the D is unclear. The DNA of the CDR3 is TGTGCCAGCCTCGTAAACACTGAAGCTTTCTTT. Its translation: CASLVNTEAFF.